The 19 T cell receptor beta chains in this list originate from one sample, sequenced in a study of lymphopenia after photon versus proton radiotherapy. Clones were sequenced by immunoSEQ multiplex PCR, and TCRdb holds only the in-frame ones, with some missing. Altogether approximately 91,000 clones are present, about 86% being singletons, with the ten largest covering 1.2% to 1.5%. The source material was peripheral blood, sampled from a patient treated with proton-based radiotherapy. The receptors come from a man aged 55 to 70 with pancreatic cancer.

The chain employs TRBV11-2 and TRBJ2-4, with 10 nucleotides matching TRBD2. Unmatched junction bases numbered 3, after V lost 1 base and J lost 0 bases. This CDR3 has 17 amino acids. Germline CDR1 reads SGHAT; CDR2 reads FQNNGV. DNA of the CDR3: TGTGCCAGCAGCTTAGTAGGGACTAGCGTAGCCAAAAACATTCAGTACTTC. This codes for CASSLVGTSVAKNIQYF.

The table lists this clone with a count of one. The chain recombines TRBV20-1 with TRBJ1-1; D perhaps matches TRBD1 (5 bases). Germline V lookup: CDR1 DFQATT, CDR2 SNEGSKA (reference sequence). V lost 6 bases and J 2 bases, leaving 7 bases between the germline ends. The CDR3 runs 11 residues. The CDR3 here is CSAGHNTEAFF. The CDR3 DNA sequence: TGCAGTGCGGGGCATAACACTGAAGCTTTCTTT.

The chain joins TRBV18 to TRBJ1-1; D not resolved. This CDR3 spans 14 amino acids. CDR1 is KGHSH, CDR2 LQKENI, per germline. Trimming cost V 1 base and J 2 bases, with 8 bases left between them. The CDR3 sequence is CASSPLGSNTEAFF. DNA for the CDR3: TGTGCCAGCTCACCACTAGGATCTAACACTGAAGCTTTCTTT. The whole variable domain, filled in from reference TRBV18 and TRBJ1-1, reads NAGVMQNPRHLVRRRGQEARLRCSPMKGHSHVYWYRQLPEEGLKFMVYLQKENIIDESGMPKERFSAEFPKEGPSILRIQQVVRGDSAAYFCASSPLGSNTEAFFGQGTRLTVV.

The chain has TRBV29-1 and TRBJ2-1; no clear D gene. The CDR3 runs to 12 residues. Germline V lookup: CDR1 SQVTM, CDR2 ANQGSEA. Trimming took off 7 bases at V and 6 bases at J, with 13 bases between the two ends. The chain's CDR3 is CSALSGANEQFF. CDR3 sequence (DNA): TGCAGCGCTCTGTCTGGCGCCAATGAGCAGTTCTTC.

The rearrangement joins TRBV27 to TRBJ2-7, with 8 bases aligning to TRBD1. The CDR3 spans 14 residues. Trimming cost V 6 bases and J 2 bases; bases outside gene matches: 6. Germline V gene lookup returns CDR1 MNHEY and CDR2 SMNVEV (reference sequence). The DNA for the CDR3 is TGTGCCAGCAGGTCCCGGGACAGGACCTACGAGCAGTACTTC. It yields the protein CASRSRDRTYEQYF.

The CDR3 protein is CASSLGRASGDNEQFF. CDR3 in DNA: TGTGCCAGCAGCTTAGGGCGGGCTAGCGGGGACAATGAGCAGTTCTTC. V usage is TRBV11-2 and J usage is TRBJ2-1; 9 bases agree with TRBD2. CDR3 length: 16 residues. The junction had 6 bases not matched to a gene; V was cut back by 1 base and J by 5 bases. CDR1 and CDR2 (germline): SGHAT, FQNNGV.

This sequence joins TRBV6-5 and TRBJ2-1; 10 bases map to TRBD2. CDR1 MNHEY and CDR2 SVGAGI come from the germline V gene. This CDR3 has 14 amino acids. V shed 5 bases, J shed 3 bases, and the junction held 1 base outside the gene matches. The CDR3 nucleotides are TGTGCCAGCAGTCGGACTAGCGGCTACAATGAGCAGTTCTTC. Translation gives CASSRTSGYNEQFF.

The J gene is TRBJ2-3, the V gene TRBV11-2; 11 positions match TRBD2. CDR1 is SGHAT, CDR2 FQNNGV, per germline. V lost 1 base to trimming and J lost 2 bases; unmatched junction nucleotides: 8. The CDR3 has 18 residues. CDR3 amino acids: CASSLGLASGRPTDTQYF. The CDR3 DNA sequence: TGTGCCAGCAGCTTAGGTTTGGCTAGCGGGAGGCCCACAGATACGCAGTATTTT.

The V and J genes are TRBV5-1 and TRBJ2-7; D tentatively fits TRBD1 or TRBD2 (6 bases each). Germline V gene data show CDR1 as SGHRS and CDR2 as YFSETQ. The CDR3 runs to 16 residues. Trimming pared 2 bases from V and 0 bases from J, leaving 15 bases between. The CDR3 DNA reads TGCGCCAGCAGCTTAAAGGGGGGTTCGGCCTCCTACGAGCAGTACTTC. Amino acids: CASSLKGGSASYEQYF.

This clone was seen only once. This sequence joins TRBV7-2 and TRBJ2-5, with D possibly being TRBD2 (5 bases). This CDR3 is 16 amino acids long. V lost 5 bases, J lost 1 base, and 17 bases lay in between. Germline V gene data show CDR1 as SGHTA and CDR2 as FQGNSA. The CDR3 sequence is CASSPLGGLIQETQYF. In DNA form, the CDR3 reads TGTGCCAGCAGCCCCCTTGGCGGACTGATCCAAGAGACCCAGTACTTC.

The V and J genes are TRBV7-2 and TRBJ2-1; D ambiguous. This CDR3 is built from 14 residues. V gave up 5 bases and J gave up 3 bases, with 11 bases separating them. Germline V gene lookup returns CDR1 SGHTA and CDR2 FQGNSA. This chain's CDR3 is CASSPYRSYNEQFF. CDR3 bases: TGTGCCAGCAGCCCCTACCGGAGCTACAATGAGCAGTTCTTC.

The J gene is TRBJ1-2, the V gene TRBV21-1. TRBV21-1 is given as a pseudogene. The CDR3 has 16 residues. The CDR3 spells CASSRTGTPIRHGYTF. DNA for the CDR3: TGTGCCAGCAGCAGGACCGGGACCCCAATTAGGCATGGCTACACCTTC.

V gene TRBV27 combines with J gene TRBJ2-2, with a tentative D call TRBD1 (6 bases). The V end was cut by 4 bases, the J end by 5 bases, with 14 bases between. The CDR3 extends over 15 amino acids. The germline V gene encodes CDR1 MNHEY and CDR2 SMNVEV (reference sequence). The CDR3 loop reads CASSSPGAWTGELFF. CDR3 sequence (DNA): TGTGCCAGCAGTTCCCCAGGGGCTTGGACCGGGGAGCTGTTTTTT.

Here the CDR3 reads CASSATNEKLFF. The CDR3 bases are TGTGCCAGCAGCGCAACTAATGAAAAACTGTTTTTT. This rearrangement joins TRBV7-9 to TRBJ1-4, with D unclear. Per germline, CDR1 SEHNR and CDR2 FQNEAQ (reference sequence). The CDR3 has 12 residues. The V end lost 5 bases, the J end lost 0 bases, and 1 base lay between the germline ends.

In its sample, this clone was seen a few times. In DNA form, the CDR3 reads TGCGCCAGCGCGCCCGAGGGGGGGGGAAACACCATATATTTT. It yields the protein CASAPEGGGNTIYF. V is TRBV4-1 and J is TRBJ1-3; D is possibly TRBD1 (6 bases). CDR1 and CDR2 (germline): MGHRA, YSYEKL. This CDR3 contains 14 residues. The V gene lost 8 bases and the J gene lost 4 bases, with 15 bases spanning the gap.

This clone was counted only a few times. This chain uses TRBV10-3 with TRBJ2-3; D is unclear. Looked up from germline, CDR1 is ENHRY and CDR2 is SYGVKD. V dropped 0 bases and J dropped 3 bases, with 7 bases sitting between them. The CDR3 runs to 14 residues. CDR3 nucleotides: TGTGCCATCAGTGAGTCGTATATGACAGATACGCAGTATTTT. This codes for CAISESYMTDTQYF.

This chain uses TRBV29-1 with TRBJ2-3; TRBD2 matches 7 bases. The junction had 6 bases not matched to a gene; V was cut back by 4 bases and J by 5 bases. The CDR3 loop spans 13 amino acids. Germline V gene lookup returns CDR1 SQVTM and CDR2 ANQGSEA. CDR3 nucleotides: TGCAGCGTTGTGAGCGGGATTATAGATACGCAGTATTTT. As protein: CSVVSGIIDTQYF.

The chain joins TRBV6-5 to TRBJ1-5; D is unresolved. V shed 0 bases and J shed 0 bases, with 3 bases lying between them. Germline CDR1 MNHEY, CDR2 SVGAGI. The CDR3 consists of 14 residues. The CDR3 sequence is CASSYSYSNQPQHF. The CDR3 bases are TGTGCCAGCAGTTACTCCTATAGCAATCAGCCCCAGCATTTT.

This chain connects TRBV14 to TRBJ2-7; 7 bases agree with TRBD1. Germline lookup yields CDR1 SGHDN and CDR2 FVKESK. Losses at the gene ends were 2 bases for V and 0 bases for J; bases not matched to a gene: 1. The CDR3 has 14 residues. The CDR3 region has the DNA TGTGCCAGCAGCCAAACAGGGGCCTCCTACGAGCAGTACTTC. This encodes CASSQTGASYEQYF.